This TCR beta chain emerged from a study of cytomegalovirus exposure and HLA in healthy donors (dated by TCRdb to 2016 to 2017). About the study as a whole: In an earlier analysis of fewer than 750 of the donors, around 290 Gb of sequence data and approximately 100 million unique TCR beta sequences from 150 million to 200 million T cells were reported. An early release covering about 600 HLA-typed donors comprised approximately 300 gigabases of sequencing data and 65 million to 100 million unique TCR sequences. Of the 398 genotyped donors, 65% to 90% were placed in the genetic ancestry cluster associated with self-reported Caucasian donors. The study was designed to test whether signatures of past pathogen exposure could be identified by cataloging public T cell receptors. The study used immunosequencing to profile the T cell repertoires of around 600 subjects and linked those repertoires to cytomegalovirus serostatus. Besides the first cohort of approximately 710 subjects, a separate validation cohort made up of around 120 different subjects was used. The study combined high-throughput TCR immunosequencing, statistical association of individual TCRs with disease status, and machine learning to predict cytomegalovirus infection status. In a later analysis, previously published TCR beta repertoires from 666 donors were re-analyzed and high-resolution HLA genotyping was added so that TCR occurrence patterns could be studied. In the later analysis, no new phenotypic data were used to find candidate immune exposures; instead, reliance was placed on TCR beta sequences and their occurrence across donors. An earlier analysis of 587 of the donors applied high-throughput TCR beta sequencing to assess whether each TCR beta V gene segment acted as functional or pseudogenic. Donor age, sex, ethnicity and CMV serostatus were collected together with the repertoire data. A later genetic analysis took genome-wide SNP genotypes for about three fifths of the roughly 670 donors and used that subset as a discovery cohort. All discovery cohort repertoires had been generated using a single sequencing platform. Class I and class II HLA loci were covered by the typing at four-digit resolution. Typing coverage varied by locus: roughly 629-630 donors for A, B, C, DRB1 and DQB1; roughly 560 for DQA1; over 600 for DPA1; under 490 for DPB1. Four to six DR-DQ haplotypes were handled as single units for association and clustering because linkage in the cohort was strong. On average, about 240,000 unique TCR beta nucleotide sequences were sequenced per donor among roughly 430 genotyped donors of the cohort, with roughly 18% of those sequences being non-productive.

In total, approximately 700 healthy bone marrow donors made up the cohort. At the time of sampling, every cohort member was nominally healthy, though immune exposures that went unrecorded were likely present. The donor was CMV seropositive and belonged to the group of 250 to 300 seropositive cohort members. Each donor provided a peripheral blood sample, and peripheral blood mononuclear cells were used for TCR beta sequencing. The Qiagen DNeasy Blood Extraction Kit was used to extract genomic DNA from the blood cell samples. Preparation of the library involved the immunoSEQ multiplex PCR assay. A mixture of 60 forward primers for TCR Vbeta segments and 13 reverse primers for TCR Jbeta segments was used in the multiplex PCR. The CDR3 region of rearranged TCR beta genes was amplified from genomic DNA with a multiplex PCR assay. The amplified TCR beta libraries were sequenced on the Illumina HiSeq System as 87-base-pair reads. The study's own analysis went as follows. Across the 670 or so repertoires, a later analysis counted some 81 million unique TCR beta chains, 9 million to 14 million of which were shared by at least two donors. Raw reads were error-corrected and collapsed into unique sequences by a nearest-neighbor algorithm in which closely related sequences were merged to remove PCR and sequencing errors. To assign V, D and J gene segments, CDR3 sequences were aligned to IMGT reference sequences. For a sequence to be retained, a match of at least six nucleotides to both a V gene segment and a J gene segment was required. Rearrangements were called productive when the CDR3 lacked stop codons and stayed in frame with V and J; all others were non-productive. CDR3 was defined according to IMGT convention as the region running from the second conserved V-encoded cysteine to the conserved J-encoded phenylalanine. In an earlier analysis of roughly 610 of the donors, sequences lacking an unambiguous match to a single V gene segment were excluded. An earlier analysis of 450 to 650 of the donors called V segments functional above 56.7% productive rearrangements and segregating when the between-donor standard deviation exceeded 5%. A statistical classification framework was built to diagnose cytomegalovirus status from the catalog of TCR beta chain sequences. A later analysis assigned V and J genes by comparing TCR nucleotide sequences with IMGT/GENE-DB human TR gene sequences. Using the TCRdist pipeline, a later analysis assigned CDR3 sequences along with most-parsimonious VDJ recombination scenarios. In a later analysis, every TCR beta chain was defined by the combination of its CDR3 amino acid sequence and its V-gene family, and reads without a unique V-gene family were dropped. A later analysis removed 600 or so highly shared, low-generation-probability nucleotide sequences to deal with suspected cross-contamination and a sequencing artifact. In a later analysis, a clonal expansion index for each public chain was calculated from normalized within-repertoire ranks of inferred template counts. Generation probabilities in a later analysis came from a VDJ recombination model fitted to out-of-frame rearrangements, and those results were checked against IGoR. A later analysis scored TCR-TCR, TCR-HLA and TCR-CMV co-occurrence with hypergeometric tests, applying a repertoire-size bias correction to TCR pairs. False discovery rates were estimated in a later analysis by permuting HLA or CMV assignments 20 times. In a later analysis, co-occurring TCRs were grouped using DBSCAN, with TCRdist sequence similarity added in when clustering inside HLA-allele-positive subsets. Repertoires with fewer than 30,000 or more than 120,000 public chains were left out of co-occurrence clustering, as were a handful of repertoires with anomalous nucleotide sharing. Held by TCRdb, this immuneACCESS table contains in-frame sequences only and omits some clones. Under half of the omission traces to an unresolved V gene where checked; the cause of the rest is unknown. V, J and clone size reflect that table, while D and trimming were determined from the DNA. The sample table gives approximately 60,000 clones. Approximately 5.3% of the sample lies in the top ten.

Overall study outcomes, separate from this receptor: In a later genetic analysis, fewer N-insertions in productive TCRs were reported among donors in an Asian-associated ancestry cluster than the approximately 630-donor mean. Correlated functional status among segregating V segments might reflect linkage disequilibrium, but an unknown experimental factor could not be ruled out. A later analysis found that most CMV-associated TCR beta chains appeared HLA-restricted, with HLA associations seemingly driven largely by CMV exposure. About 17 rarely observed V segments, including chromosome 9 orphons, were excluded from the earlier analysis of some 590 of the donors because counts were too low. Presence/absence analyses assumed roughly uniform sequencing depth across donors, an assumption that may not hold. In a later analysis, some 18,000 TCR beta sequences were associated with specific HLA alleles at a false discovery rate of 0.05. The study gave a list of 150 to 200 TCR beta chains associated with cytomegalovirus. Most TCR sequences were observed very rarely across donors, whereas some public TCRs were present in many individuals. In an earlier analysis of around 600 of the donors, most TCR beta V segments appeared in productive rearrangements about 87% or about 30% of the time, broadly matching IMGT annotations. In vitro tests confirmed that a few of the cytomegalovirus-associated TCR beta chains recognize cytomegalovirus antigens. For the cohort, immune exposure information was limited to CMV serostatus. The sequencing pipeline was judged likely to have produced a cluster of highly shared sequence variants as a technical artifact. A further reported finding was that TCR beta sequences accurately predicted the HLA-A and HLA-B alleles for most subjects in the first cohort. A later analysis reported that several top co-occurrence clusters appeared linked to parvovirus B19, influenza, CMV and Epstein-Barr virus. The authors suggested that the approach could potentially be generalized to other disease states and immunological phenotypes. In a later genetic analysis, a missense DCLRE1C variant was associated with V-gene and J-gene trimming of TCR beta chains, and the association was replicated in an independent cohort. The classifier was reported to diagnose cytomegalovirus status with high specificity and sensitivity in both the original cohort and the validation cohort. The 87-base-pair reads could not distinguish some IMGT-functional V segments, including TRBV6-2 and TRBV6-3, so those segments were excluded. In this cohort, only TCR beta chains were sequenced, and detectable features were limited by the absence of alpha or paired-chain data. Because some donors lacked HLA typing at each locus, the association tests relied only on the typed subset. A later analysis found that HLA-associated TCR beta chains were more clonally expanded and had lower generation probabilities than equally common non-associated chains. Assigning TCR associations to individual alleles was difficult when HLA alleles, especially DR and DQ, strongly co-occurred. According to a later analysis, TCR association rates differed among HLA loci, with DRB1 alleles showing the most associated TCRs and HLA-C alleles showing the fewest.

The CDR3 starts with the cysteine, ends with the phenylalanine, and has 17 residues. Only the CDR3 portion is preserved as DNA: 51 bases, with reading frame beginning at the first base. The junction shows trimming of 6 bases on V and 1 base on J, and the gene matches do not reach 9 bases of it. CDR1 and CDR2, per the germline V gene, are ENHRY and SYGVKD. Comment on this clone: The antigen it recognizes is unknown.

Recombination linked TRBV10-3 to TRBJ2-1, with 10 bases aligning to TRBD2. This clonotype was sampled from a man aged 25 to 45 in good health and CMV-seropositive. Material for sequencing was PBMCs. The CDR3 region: CAISRPSSGRSYNEQFF. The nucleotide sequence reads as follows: TGTGCCATCAGCCGGCCCTCTAGCGGGAGATCCTACAATGAGCAGTTCTTC.